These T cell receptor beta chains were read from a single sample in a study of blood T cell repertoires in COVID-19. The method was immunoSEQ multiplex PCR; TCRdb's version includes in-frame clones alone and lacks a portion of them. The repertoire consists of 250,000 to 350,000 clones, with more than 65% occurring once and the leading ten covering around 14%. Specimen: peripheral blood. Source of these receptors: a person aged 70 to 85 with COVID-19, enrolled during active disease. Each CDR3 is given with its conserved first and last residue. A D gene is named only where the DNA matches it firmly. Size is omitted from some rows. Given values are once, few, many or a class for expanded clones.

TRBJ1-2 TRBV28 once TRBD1 CASSPTQQGTWVYGYTF TGTGCCAGCAGTCCTACCCAACAGGGGACTTGGGTCTATGGCTACACCTTC
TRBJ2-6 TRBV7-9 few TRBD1 CASRRGTGGSSGANVLTF TGTGCCAGCAGACGCGGGACAGGGGGAAGCTCTGGGGCCAACGTCCTGACTTTC
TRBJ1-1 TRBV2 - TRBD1 CASSPTGGGEAFF TGTGCCAGCAGTCCTACAGGGGGCGGTGAAGCTTTCTTT
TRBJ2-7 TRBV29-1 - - CSVRGNYYEQYF TGCAGCGTTCGGGGAAACTACTACGAGCAGTACTTC
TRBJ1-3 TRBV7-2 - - CASSSTIADSGNTIYF TGTGCCAGCAGCTCGACTATCGCGGACTCTGGAAACACCATATATTTT
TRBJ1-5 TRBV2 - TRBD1 CASLDRTGGNQPQHF TGTGCCAGCCTCGATAGGACAGGGGGCAATCAGCCCCAGCATTTT
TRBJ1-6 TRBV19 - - CASGMAPLHF TGTGCCAGTGGCATGGCACCCCTCCACTTT
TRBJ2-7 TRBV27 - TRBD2 CASSYLAGGPWEQYF TGTGCCAGCAGTTACCTAGCGGGAGGGCCTTGGGAGCAGTACTTC
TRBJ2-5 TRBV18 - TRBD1 CASSPTGYETQYF TGTGCCAGCTCACCGACAGGGTACGAGACCCAGTACTTC
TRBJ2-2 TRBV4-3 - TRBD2 CASSQERGGNTGELFF TGCGCCAGCAGCCAAGAGCGGGGGGGGAACACCGGGGAGCTGTTTTTT
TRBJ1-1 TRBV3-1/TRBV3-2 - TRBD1 CASSQYPGGTARTEAFF TGTGCCAGCAGCCAATACCCCGGAGGGACAGCGAGAACTGAAGCTTTCTTT
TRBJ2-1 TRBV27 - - CASSFSQAYNEQFF TGTGCCAGCAGTTTTTCCCAGGCCTACAATGAGCAGTTCTTC
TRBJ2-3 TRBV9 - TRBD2 CASSVTTSGADTQYF TGTGCCAGCAGCGTAACGACTAGCGGGGCAGATACGCAGTATTTT
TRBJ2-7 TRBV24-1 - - CATSDSHDSPLRYF TGTGCCACCAGTGATTCCCACGACAGTCCTTTACGGTACTTC
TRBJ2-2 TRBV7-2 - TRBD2 CASSILAGSTGELFF TGTGCCAGCAGCATACTAGCGGGGAGCACCGGGGAGCTGTTTTTT
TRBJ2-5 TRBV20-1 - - CGGVVQETQYF TGCGGCGGGGTGGTCCAAGAGACCCAGTACTTC
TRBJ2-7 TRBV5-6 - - CASSLGPGSRAKLSYEQYF TGTGCCAGCAGCTTGGGCCCGGGGTCCCGGGCCAAATTGTCCTACGAGCAGTACTTC
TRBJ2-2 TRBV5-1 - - CASSRDKNTGELFF TGCGCCAGCTCCCGGGACAAGAACACCGGGGAGCTGTTTTTT
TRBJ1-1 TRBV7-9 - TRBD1 CASSLETGGTEAFF TGTGCCAGCAGCTTAGAGACAGGGGGCACTGAAGCTTTCTTT
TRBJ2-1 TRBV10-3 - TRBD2 CATTTQELAGKNEQFF TGTGCCACGACCACCCAAGAACTAGCGGGAAAGAATGAGCAGTTCTTC
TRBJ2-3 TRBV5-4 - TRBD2 CASRLGLAGRSTDTQYF TGTGCCAGCAGACTCGGACTAGCGGGACGAAGCACAGATACGCAGTATTTT
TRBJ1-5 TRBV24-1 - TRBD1 CATSMGQGINQPQHF TGTGCCACCAGTATGGGACAGGGGATCAATCAGCCCCAGCATTTT
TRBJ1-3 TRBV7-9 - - CASSEEGRSGNTIYF TGTGCCAGCTCCGAGGAGGGGCGCTCTGGAAACACCATATATTTT
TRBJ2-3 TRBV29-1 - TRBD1 CSVVRDRSTDTQYF TGCAGCGTTGTCCGGGACAGGAGCACAGATACGCAGTATTTT
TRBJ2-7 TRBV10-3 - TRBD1 CAISATGTGISGSYEQYF TGTGCCATCAGCGCCACCGGGACAGGGATAAGTGGATCTTACGAGCAGTACTTC
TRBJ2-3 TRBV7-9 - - CASSFPLTDTQYF TGTGCCAGCAGCTTCCCCCTTACAGATACGCAGTATTTT
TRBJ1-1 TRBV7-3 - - CASSSLGVNTEAFF TGTGCCAGCAGCTCACTCGGTGTGAACACTGAAGCTTTCTTT
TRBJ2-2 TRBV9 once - CASSPRDFPNTGELFF TGTGCCAGCAGCCCCAGGGACTTTCCGAACACCGGGGAGCTGTTTTTT
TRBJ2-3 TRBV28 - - CASSSPPRSSDTQYF TGTGCCAGCAGTTCCCCCCCGAGAAGTTCAGATACGCAGTATTTT
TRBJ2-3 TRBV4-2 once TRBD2 CASSRKSGAGGDTDTQYF TGTGCCAGCAGCCGCAAGAGTGGGGCGGGAGGAGACACAGATACGCAGTATTTT
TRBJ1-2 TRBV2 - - CASTERYGYTF TGTGCCAGCACGGAGCGATATGGCTACACCTTC
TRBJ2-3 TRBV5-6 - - CASSLVIQESTDTQYF TGTGCCAGCAGCTTGGTTATCCAGGAAAGCACAGATACGCAGTATTTT
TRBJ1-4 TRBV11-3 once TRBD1 CASSLEGGGGEKLFF TGTGCCAGCAGCTTAGAAGGGGGCGGCGGTGAAAAACTGTTTTTT
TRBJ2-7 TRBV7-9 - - CASSLGTLNPLAEQYF TGTGCCAGCAGCTTAGGGACACTCAACCCTTTAGCCGAGCAGTACTTC
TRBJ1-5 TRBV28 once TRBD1 CASSSTGEVQPQHF TGTGCCAGCAGTTCGACAGGGGAGGTCCAGCCCCAGCATTTT
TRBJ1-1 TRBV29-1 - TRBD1 CSVGLGTGGTEAFF TGCAGCGTTGGGTTAGGGACAGGGGGCACTGAAGCTTTCTTT
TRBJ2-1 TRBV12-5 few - CASGLDYNLGQFF TGTGCTAGTGGTTTGGATTACAACCTAGGGCAGTTCTTC
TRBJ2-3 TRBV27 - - CASSLLPPGSSTDTQYF TGTGCCAGCAGTCTCCTCCCCCCGGGGTCGAGCACAGATACGCAGTATTTT
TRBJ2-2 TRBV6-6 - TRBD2 CASSRTGGRELFF TGTGCCAGCAGTCGTACGGGGGGGCGGGAGCTGTTTTTT
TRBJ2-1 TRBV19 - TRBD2 CASSIDGGGNEQFF TGTGCCAGTAGTATAGATGGGGGGGGCAATGAGCAGTTCTTC
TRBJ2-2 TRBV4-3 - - CASSQDTPRMENTGELFF TGCGCCAGCAGCCAAGATACTCCGCGGATGGAGAACACCGGGGAGCTGTTTTTT
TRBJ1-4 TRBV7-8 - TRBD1 CASSRGTGFEYEKLFF TGTGCCAGCAGTCGTGGGACAGGGTTTGAATATGAAAAACTGTTTTTT
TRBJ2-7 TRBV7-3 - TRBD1 CASSQGQGPYEQYF TGTGCCAGCAGCCAAGGACAGGGACCCTACGAGCAGTACTTC
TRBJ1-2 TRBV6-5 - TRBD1 CASSWDSERAGYTF TGTGCCAGCAGTTGGGACAGCGAAAGGGCTGGCTACACCTTC
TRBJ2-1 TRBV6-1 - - CASSDRRESAYNEQFF TGTGCCAGCAGTGATAGACGGGAGAGTGCCTACAATGAGCAGTTCTTC
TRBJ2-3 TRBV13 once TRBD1 CASAYGTGGGDTQYF TGTGCCAGTGCCTATGGGACAGGGGGTGGAGATACGCAGTATTTT
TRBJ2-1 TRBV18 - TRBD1 CASSPANTGTVGYNEQFF TGTGCCAGCTCACCAGCAAATACCGGGACAGTCGGTTACAATGAGCAGTTCTTC
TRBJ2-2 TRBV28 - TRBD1 CASSIFRTGPTGELFF TGTGCCAGCAGCATTTTCCGGACAGGGCCCACCGGGGAGCTGTTTTTT
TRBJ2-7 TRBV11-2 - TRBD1 CASSFRTGNYEQYF TGTGCCAGCAGCTTTCGGACAGGGAACTACGAGCAGTACTTC
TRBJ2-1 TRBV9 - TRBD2 CASSARGTSGGNNEQFF TGTGCCAGCAGCGCACGAGGGACTAGCGGGGGCAACAATGAGCAGTTCTTC
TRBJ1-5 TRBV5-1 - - CASSLAGQPQHF TGCGCCAGCAGCTTGGCAGGCCAGCCCCAGCATTTT
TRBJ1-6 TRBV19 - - CASSIDPRLLGSNSPLHF TGTGCCAGTAGTATAGATCCACGGCTCCTGGGGAGTAATTCACCCCTCCACTTT
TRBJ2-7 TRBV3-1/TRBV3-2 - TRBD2 CASSKLAGTYEQYF TGTGCCAGCAGTAAACTAGCGGGAACATACGAGCAGTACTTC